This T cell receptor (beta chain) was sequenced during a study of T cells in tuberculosis. After thawing and overnight rest, PBMC were stained with GMM-loaded CD1B tetramer, viability dye and anti-CD3 for sorting. The lipid loaded on the CD1B tetramers was C32 glucose monomycolate from Rhodococcus equi. The method was immunoSEQ multiplex PCR; TCRdb's version includes in-frame clones alone and lacks a portion of them. This sample has approximately 60,000 clones, with about four fifths found just once. The CDR3 has 18 amino acids. Trimming removed 0 bases from V and 2 bases from J; junction bases left unmatched: 10. Germline CDR1 and CDR2: SGHRS and YFSETQ.

The V and J genes are TRBV5-1 and TRBJ2-2; 7 bases line up with TRBD2. The clonotype originates from an adult woman with latent tuberculosis. Material for sequencing was CD1b-GMM tetramer-negative cells sorted from PBMCs. The CDR3 reads CASSLGILAAINTGELFF. CDR3 nucleotide sequence: TGCGCCAGCAGCTTGGGCATTCTAGCGGCGATAAACACCGGGGAGCTGTTTTTT.